This T cell receptor beta chain derives from a study of T cell responses to AZD1222 COVID-19 vaccine. Clones were sequenced by immunoSEQ multiplex PCR, and TCRdb holds only the in-frame ones, with some missing. The table has over 130,000 clones, about 93% seen once; the top ten hold less than 5%. Pooled samples include second doses given at about 4 or 12 weeks. The study, taken as a whole, reports: Spike-wide vaccine-associated CD4 TCRs dominated at 160-218 and 743-854. The reported proportion of spike-specific TCRs targeting unmutated variant regions was nearly half. No repertoire was sampled before or during the peak T cell response, only after it.

V was trimmed by 4 bases and J by 10 bases, leaving 9 bases between them. The CDR3 sequence is 12 residues long. In germline, CDR1 is SGHDT, CDR2 YYEEEE. As regards this clone: Its cognate antigen is unknown.

The rearrangement links TRBV5-6 to TRBJ1-6; a possible D gene is TRBD1 (6 bases). This sample comprised peripheral blood, obtained 28 days after the second AZD1222 dose. The TCR was taken from an adult who received the AZD1222 COVID-19 vaccine. The CDR3 coding sequence is TGTGCCAGCAGCCCAGGGGTGTCACCCCTCCACTTT. It translates to CASSPGVSPLHF.